These 18 T cell receptor beta chains share one sample of origin, sequenced in a study of blood T cell repertoires in COVID-19. Here immunoSEQ multiplex PCR was the method, and the copy in TCRdb shows in-frame clones only, minus some. The sample holds roughly 380,000 clones; 89% are singletons and the top ten take approximately 1.5%. Material for sequencing was peripheral blood. The receptors here all came from a woman aged 40 to 50 with COVID-19, enrolled during active disease.

V is TRBV11-2 and J is TRBJ2-7; 7 bases match TRBD1. The germline V gene has CDR1 SGHAT and CDR2 FQNNGV. There are 15 residues in the CDR3. J gave up 2 bases and V 3 bases, and 7 bases lay outside the gene matches. The CDR3 DNA reads as TGTGCCAGCAGCTTCGTGTCCCAGGGGGCCTACGAGCAGTACTTC. Protein product: CASSFVSQGAYEQYF.

The J gene is TRBJ2-1, the V gene TRBV5-1, with 8 nucleotides matching TRBD1. The CDR3 is 13 residues long. The V gene's germline CDR1 is SGHRS and CDR2 YFSETQ. V shed 2 bases and J 8 bases; nucleotides not matched to a gene: 3. CDR3: CASSFEDRDEQFF. The CDR3 DNA sequence: TGCGCCAGCAGCTTTGAGGACAGGGATGAGCAGTTCTTC.

The V gene is TRBV6-6, the J gene TRBJ2-3; 8 bases agree with TRBD2. There are 13 residues in the CDR3. The V gene's germline CDR1 is MNHNY and CDR2 SVGAGI (reference sequence). Trimming took 6 bases from V and 3 from J; bases not matched to a gene: 2. The CDR3 here is CASRGTRTDTQYF. The CDR3 coding sequence is TGTGCCAGCAGGGGGACTAGGACAGATACGCAGTATTTT.

V and J are TRBV10-3 and TRBJ2-3; D is possibly TRBD2 (5 bases). The germline V gene encodes CDR1 ENHRY and CDR2 SYGVKD. This CDR3 contains 14 residues. V was cut by 4 bases and J by 0 bases, with 8 bases left in between. The CDR3 is CAISVEDSTDTQYF. CDR3 DNA: TGTGCCATCAGTGTGGAGGACAGCACAGATACGCAGTATTTT.

The rearrangement links TRBV5-6 to TRBJ2-7; weak D call: TRBD2 (6 bases). Germline assignment: CDR1 SGHDT and CDR2 YYEEEE. V was trimmed by 2 bases and J by 1 base, leaving 16 bases between them. The CDR3 loop spans 16 amino acids. The CDR3 bases are TGTGCCAGCAGCTTAGGGCTGGCGGGATGGTCCTACGAGCAGTACTTC. It is translated as CASSLGLAGWSYEQYF.

Notes on this clone: Other nucleotide sequences from this sample produce the same CDR3. The J gene is TRBJ2-7, the V gene TRBV5-1; 13 bases agree with TRBD2. V was clipped by 4 bases and J by 6 bases; unmatched bases: 4. The CDR3 runs 14 residues. Germline CDR1 SGHRS, CDR2 YFSETQ. The CDR3 nucleotides read TGCGCCAGCAGCCCAGGACTAGCGGGAGCCGAGCAGTACTTC. Encoded protein: CASSPGLAGAEQYF.

The V and J genes are TRBV19 and TRBJ2-2; D perhaps matches TRBD1 (5 bases). There are 15 residues in the CDR3. CDR1 is LNHDA, CDR2 SQIVND, per germline (reference sequence). V lost 7 bases, J lost 4 bases, and 16 bases lay in between. The CDR3 nucleotides are TGTGCCAGTACCCCCCCAGGGTGGGCCACCGGGGAGCTGTTTTTT. Protein sequence: CASTPPGWATGELFF.

V and J are TRBV4-1 and TRBJ2-1; TRBD2 matches 10 bases. V shed 3 bases and J 5 bases; nucleotides not matched to a gene: 7. Germline assignment: CDR1 MGHRA and CDR2 YSYEKL. This CDR3 is 16 amino acids long. CDR3 protein: CASSQAPGLANNEQFF. CDR3 nucleotides: TGCGCCAGCAGCCAGGCCCCGGGACTAGCGAACAATGAGCAGTTCTTC.

This rearrangement joins TRBV28 to TRBJ1-2; D is possibly TRBD1 (6 bases). Germline V gene sequence: CDR1 MDHEN, CDR2 SYDVKM. Trimming left V 6 bases short and J 4 bases short, with 15 bases between. CDR3 length equals 14 residues. The CDR3 nucleotides are TGTGCCAGCAGCTCCACAGGGTTCGGCTATGGCTACACCTTC. Translation: CASSSTGFGYGYTF.

This chain joins TRBV4-3 and TRBJ1-2; the D gene is possibly TRBD1 (6 bases). CDR1 and CDR2 (germline): LGHNA, YSLEER. V dropped 0 bases and J dropped 4 bases, with 9 bases sitting between them. The length of the CDR3 is 14 residues. As DNA, the CDR3 is TGCGCCAGCAGCCAAGATACAGGGACCTATGGCTACACCTTC. Translating gives CASSQDTGTYGYTF.

This clone was counted a single time. V usage is TRBV6-2 or TRBV6-3 and J usage is TRBJ1-2; 8 bases align to TRBD1. Germline V lookup: CDR1 MNHEY, CDR2 SVGEGT. The CDR3 contains 14 residues. V trimming: 2 bases; J trimming: 6 bases; junction bases outside the gene matches: 5. The CDR3 region is CASSYAGTGDGYTF. The CDR3 coding sequence is TGTGCCAGCAGTTACGCTGGGACAGGAGATGGCTACACCTTC.

Turning to this clone: This may be a read error: a much more frequent sequence differs by one nucleotide. The genes are TRBV28 and TRBJ2-7, with D unclear. Germline CDR1 reads MDHEN; CDR2 reads SYDVKM. The germline V and J ends were trimmed by 4 bases and 2 bases, with 3 bases remaining between them. The CDR3 has 11 amino acids. In DNA, the CDR3 is TGTGCCAGCAGTTCAACCTACGAGCAGTACTTC. Its protein product is CASSSTYEQYF.

The J gene is TRBJ1-6, the V gene TRBV28, with 7 bases identical to TRBD1. This CDR3 spans 18 amino acids. The V segment lost 5 bases and the J segment 7 bases; nucleotides outside the gene matches: 17. Germline CDR1 is MDHEN and CDR2 is SYDVKM. This CDR3 is CASSPQGTVNWRNSPLHF. CDR3 in DNA: TGTGCCAGCAGTCCACAAGGGACAGTCAATTGGCGGAATTCACCCCTCCACTTT.

This clone appeared a single time. The chain employs TRBV4-3 and TRBJ2-3; a possible D gene is TRBD2 (6 bases). The CDR3 is 16 residues long. V lost 0 bases and J lost 4, with 14 bases in between. From germline, CDR1 is LGHNA and CDR2 YSLEER. The CDR3 is CASSQDIGIAADTQYF. CDR3 in DNA: TGCGCCAGCAGCCAAGATATCGGAATAGCGGCAGATACGCAGTATTTT.

This chain links TRBV27 with TRBJ1-2; D not resolved. Germline CDR1 is MNHEY and CDR2 is SMNVEV (reference sequence). V lost 6 bases and J lost 3, with 14 bases in between. The CDR3 is 14 amino acids. Written as DNA, the CDR3 is TGTGCCAGCAGACACGAGAACAGTCACTATGGCTACACCTTC. Protein product: CASRHENSHYGYTF.

A word on this clone: An end of the junction differs from the germline gene, which may be a read error. The chain is built from TRBV5-1 and TRBJ1-3; maybe TRBD1 (5 bases). The CDR3 runs to 16 residues. From germline, CDR1 is SGHRS and CDR2 YFSETQ. The CDR3 sequence is CASSTGHLSSGDTIYF. CDR3 nucleotide sequence: TGCGCCAGCAGCACCGGACACCTTAGCTCTGGAGACACCATATATTTT.

The genes are TRBV7-2 and TRBJ2-7; D unresolved. Trimming shortened V by 3 bases and J by 3 bases, and 12 bases separated the two germline ends. The germline V gene has CDR1 SGHTA and CDR2 FQGNSA. The length of the CDR3 is 14 residues. The CDR3, as DNA: TGTGCCAGCAGCTTCACAGTGGTGGACTACGAGCAGTACTTC. Its protein is CASSFTVVDYEQYF.

The genes are TRBV10-3 and TRBJ2-2; possible D gene TRBD1, 6 bases. Deletions cut 3 bases from V and 4 bases from J, with 15 bases between. The CDR3 loop spans 16 amino acids. Germline loops: CDR1 ENHRY, CDR2 SYGVKD. CDR3 amino acids: CAISDSAGAGTGELFF. CDR3 DNA: TGTGCCATCAGTGATTCGGCAGGGGCTGGCACCGGGGAGCTGTTTTTT.